The 31 T cell receptor beta chains reported below all come from one sample, sequenced in a study of CD8+CD57+ T cells in acquired aplastic anemia. Profiling that covered TCR beta VDJ and CDR3 relied on genomic DNA as its template. TCRdb redid the calling of the reads with MiXCR, one entry per CDR3 protein. The sample yields some 200,000 distinct CDR3 sequences, 34% seen once. Material for sequencing was sorted CD4+, CD8+, or CD8+CD57+ T cells (not recorded which) from PBMCs. The receptors were gathered from a human donor in good health, serving as a control.

This clonotype showed up many times. The rearrangement links TRBV7-9 to TRBJ2-1; 10 nucleotides align to TRBD2. The CDR3 has 15 amino acids. V lost 4 bases, J lost 6 bases, and 6 bases stayed unmatched. Germline V gives CDR1 SEHNR, CDR2 FQNEAQ (reference sequence). The CDR3 DNA is TGTGCCAGCAGCTCTACTAGCGGGATAAGCAATGAGCAGTTCTTC. It yields the protein CASSSTSGISNEQFF.

This clonotype was detected ten times or more. The rearrangement uses TRBV6-5 and TRBJ1-1, with D tentatively TRBD1 (5 bases). The length of the CDR3 is 14 residues. Germline CDR1 MNHEY, CDR2 SVGAGI. The ends were cut back, 6 bases at V and 0 bases at J, with 11 bases in the middle. CDR3 sequence: CASRSRVLNTEAFF. CDR3 coding DNA: TGTGCCAGCAGGTCCAGGGTATTGAACACTGAAGCTTTCTTT.

This clonotype was observed a few times. This chain links TRBV5-4 with TRBJ1-1, with TRBD1 identical over 7 bases. With 4 bases clipped from V and 5 bases from J, the junction kept 11 bases outside the gene matches. The CDR3 runs to 15 residues. The germline V gene encodes CDR1 SGHNT and CDR2 YYREEE (reference sequence). CDR3 in DNA: TGTGCCAGCAGCATACGAACAGGGGTGGGAACTGAAGCTTTCTTT. Residues: CASSIRTGVGTEAFF.

This clonotype has more than one count but fewer than ten. This sequence joins TRBV4-1 and TRBJ2-5, with 13 bases matching TRBD2. Germline loops: CDR1 MGHRA, CDR2 YSYEKL. V trimming: 3 bases; J trimming: 5 bases; junction bases outside the gene matches: 12. The CDR3 extends over 18 amino acids. CDR3 coding DNA: TGCGCCAGCAGCCAGACCCGGACTAGCGGGAGTTCAAGGGAGACCCAGTACTTC. Amino acids: CASSQTRTSGSSRETQYF.

This clonotype was counted ten times or more. The chain links TRBV9 to TRBJ1-2; D is unresolved. Germline assignment: CDR1 SGDLS and CDR2 YYNGEE. The CDR3 loop spans 14 amino acids. The V end lost 4 bases, the J end lost 0 bases, and 10 bases lay between the germline ends. Written as DNA, the CDR3 is TGTGCCAGCAGCCCCGGACCCGCTAACTATGGCTACACCTTC. Translation: CASSPGPANYGYTF.

The chain uses TRBV24-1 and TRBJ1-6, with a weak D call TRBD1 (6 bases). Germline V gene data show CDR1 as KGHDR and CDR2 as SFDVKD. Trimming removed 1 base from V and 9 bases from J, with 12 bases in between. The CDR3 totals 15 residues. The CDR3 nucleotides read TGTGCCACCAGTGATTTTGGGGGCGCATCTTCACCCCTCCACTTT. This gives the protein CATSDFGGASSPLHF.

In its sample, this clonotype was seen many times. The V and J genes are TRBV2 and TRBJ1-1; D remains ambiguous. Germline CDR1 and CDR2: SNHLY and FYNNEI. The CDR3 is 11 amino acids. The germline V and J ends were trimmed by 3 bases and 7 bases, with 6 bases remaining between them. This CDR3 is CASSDLGEAFF. DNA for the CDR3: TGTGCCAGCAGTGATCTGGGTGAAGCTTTCTTT.

V is TRBV20-1 and J is TRBJ2-2, with a possible D match to TRBD1 (5 bases). The CDR3 length is 13 residues. The germline V and J ends were trimmed by 1 base and 5 bases, with 8 bases remaining between them. CDR1 is DFQATT and CDR2 is SNEGSKA in the germline V gene (reference sequence). DNA of the CDR3: TGCAGTGCTAGAGTAGCAGGGACCGGGGAGCTGTTTTTT. It is translated as CSARVAGTGELFF.

The V and J genes are TRBV25-1 and TRBJ2-7; 9 bases are a match to TRBD1. The V gene's germline CDR1 is MGHDK and CDR2 SYGVNS. The CDR3 totals 15 residues. J lost 2 bases, V lost 3 bases, and 5 bases had no gene match. CDR3 sequence (DNA): TGTGCCAGCAGTGACTTGGGACAGGGAGCCTACGAGCAGTACTTC. This sequence encodes CASSDLGQGAYEQYF.

The chain recombines TRBV7-9 with TRBJ2-6; possible D gene TRBD2, 6 bases. V lost 5 bases, J lost 0 bases, and 17 bases lay in between. This CDR3 has 18 residues. Germline assignment: CDR1 SEHNR and CDR2 FQNEAQ (reference sequence). For the CDR3, the DNA is TGTGCCAGCAGCCCCCGAGTAACCGGGGGCTCTGGGGCCAACGTCCTGACTTTC. This translates into CASSPRVTGGSGANVLTF. Looking up the rest from reference TRBV7-9 and TRBJ2-6 gives the full variable domain: DTGVSQNPRHKITKRGQNVTFRCDPISEHNRLYWYRQTLGQGPEFLTYFQNEAQLEKSRLLSDRFSAERPKGSFSTLEIQRTEQGDSAMYLCASSPRVTGGSGANVLTFGAGSRLTVL.

This clonotype was seen many times. The rearrangement links TRBV2 to TRBJ1-4; D is ambiguous. From germline, CDR1 is SNHLY and CDR2 FYNNEI. This CDR3 is 13 amino acids long. Between the trimmed V and J ends, which lost 7 bases and 7 bases, there was a span of 13 bases. CDR3 amino acids: CASTRGFPEKLFF. In DNA, the CDR3 is TGTGCCAGCACAAGAGGGTTTCCTGAAAAACTGTTTTTT.

The rearrangement joins TRBV4-1 to TRBJ2-3; maybe TRBD2 (6 bases). The CDR3 sequence is 17 residues long. Germline lookup yields CDR1 MGHRA and CDR2 YSYEKL. Trimming left V 8 bases short and J 2 bases short, with 23 bases between. In DNA, the CDR3 is TGCGCCAGCGGGTCTCCGGCGGGACGGATCTTCACAGATACGCAGTATTTT. It encodes CASGSPAGRIFTDTQYF.

This clonotype was seen many times. This chain uses TRBV2 with TRBJ1-1; weak D call: TRBD1 (5 bases). Germline V lookup: CDR1 SNHLY, CDR2 FYNNEI. Trimming shortened V by 6 bases and J by 7 bases, and 9 bases separated the two germline ends. The CDR3 runs 11 residues. CDR3 nucleotide sequence: TGTGCCAGCAGAGTGGGACTTGAAGCTTTCTTT. It is translated as CASRVGLEAFF.

This chain links TRBV6-5 with TRBJ2-7, with D possibly matching TRBD2 (6 bases). Germline CDR1 is MNHEY and CDR2 is SVGAGI. There are 15 residues in the CDR3. The V end lost 7 bases, the J end lost 0 bases, and 16 bases lay between the germline ends. The CDR3 bases are TGTGCCAGCACTTCAGAGCCGGGACTCTCCTACGAGCAGTACTTC. Residues: CASTSEPGLSYEQYF.

The chain combines TRBV11-1 with TRBJ1-5; possibly TRBD1 for D (6 bases). CDR1 is SGHAT, CDR2 FQDESV, per germline (reference sequence). Between the trimmed V and J ends, which lost 1 base and 5 bases, there was a span of 18 bases. This CDR3 region has 17 residues. The CDR3 sequence is CASSLEAPDRSDQPQHF. The CDR3 DNA is TGTGCCAGCAGCTTAGAAGCTCCCGACAGGTCTGATCAGCCCCAGCATTTT.

Points on this clonotype: A read error may be the cause here, since a much bigger clone is one base away. This chain connects TRBV20-1 to TRBJ1-1; D is uncertain. Germline V gene sequence: CDR1 DFQATT, CDR2 SNEGSKA (reference sequence). The CDR3 totals 14 residues. The CDR3 DNA reads as TGCAGTGCACCTCTTCAGCCGCAGAACACTGAAACTTTCTTT. Its translation is CSAPLQPQNTETFF.

The genes are TRBV18 and TRBJ2-5; D not resolved. The germline V and J ends were trimmed by 2 bases and 2 bases, with 6 bases remaining between them. Per germline, CDR1 KGHSH and CDR2 LQKENI. The CDR3 spans 13 residues. Here the CDR3 DNA reads TGTGCCAGCTCACCAGACATGCAAGAGACCCAGTACTTC. Its translation is CASSPDMQETQYF. Complete variable domain (other parts from reference TRBV18 and TRBJ2-5): NAGVMQNPRHLVRRRGQEARLRCSPMKGHSHVYWYRQLPEEGLKFMVYLQKENIIDESGMPKERFSAEFPKEGPSILRIQQVVRGDSAAYFCASSPDMQETQYFGPGTRLLVL.

This clonotype was counted ten times or more. The chain recombines TRBV20-1 with TRBJ2-7, with D possibly called TRBD1 or TRBD2 (5 bases each). The V gene lost 6 bases and the J gene lost 2 bases, with 17 bases spanning the gap. CDR3 length: 14 amino acids. Per germline, CDR1 DFQATT and CDR2 SNEGSKA (reference sequence). This CDR3 is CSAMAGATAYEQYF. Here the CDR3 DNA reads TGCAGTGCGATGGCCGGGGCGACAGCCTACGAGCAGTACTTC.

This clonotype was counted at least ten times. The J gene is TRBJ2-5, the V gene TRBV9, with 9 nucleotides matching TRBD1. Germline trimming cut 0 bases from V and 5 bases from J; bases unmatched to any gene: 8. This CDR3 has 16 residues. CDR1 SGDLS and CDR2 YYNGEE come from the germline V gene. This CDR3 is CASSVDPGTGSETQYF. The CDR3 DNA reads TGTGCCAGCAGCGTAGATCCTGGGACAGGGTCGGAGACCCAGTACTTC.

This clonotype was counted ten times or more. This chain connects TRBV4-1 to TRBJ1-6; perhaps TRBD1 as D (5 bases). The CDR3 length is 16 residues. Trimming took 6 bases from V and 8 from J, leaving 20 bases between them. In germline, CDR1 is MGHRA, CDR2 YSYEKL. DNA of the CDR3: TGCGCCAGCAGTCAATTTGGGCGGGGCAAGGATTCACCCCTCCACTTT. Translating gives CASSQFGRGKDSPLHF.

On this clonotype itself: A read error may explain this, as a much larger clone is one base away. The chain uses TRBV9 and TRBJ1-3; possibly TRBD1 for D (6 bases). Germline CDR1 SGDLS, CDR2 YYNGEE. CDR3 length: 16 amino acids. CDR3 nucleotides: TGTGCCAGCAGCCAGATTACAGGGCCAGCTGGAAACACCACATATTTT. Translated, it gives CASSQITGPAGNTTYF. Full variable domain (outside the CDR3, taken from reference TRBV9 and TRBJ1-3): DSGVTQTPKHLITATGQRVTLRCSPRSGDLSVYWYQQSLDQGLQFLIQYYNGEERAKGNILERFSAQQFPDLHSELNLSSLELGDSALYFCASSQITGPAGNTTYFGEGSWLTVV.

In this sample, this clonotype turned up a few times. The J gene is TRBJ1-6, the V gene TRBV7-9, with D perhaps TRBD1 (6 bases). V gave up 3 bases and J gave up 6 bases, with 18 bases separating them. The CDR3 runs 17 residues. Germline CDR1 SEHNR, CDR2 FQNEAQ (reference sequence). CDR3 DNA: TGTGCCAGCAGCTTTATTACAGGGTGGGATCTTAATTCACCCCTCCACTTT. This sequence encodes CASSFITGWDLNSPLHF.

The genes are TRBV5-1 and TRBJ1-5, with 8 bases that match TRBD1. Germline values: CDR1 SGHRS, CDR2 YFSETQ. This CDR3 region has 15 residues. V lost 4 bases, J lost 6 bases, and 9 bases stayed unmatched. The CDR3 sequence: CASSASGGLGQPQHF. In DNA form, the CDR3 reads TGCGCCAGCAGCGCCTCAGGGGGCTTGGGTCAGCCCCAGCATTTT.

This clonotype was recorded many times. This chain joins TRBV12-3 or TRBV12-4 and TRBJ1-6; 9 bases fit TRBD1. CDR3 size: 14 residues. J was trimmed by 9 bases and V by 5 bases; bases with no gene match: 5. DNA of the CDR3: TGTGCCAGCAGTGGACCGGGACAGGGTTCACCCCTCCACTTT. It codes for CASSGPGQGSPLHF.

For this clonotype: Possible read error: a much larger clone is one base away. CDR3 in DNA: TGCAGTGCCCCCAAAACAGTAGAGTATGGCTACACCTTC. Protein: CSAPKTVEYGYTF. This rearrangement joins TRBV20-1 to TRBJ1-2; D is unresolved. This CDR3 is built from 13 residues. Per the germline V gene, CDR1 is DFQATT and CDR2 is SNEGSKA (reference sequence). Trimming removed 6 bases from V and 5 bases from J, with 16 bases in between.

There are many counts of this clonotype. CDR3 protein: CASSSLDRINTEAFF. The CDR3 region has the DNA TGTGCCAGTAGTTCATTAGACAGGATTAACACTGAAGCTTTCTTT. V gene TRBV19 combines with J gene TRBJ1-1; D perhaps matches TRBD1 (6 bases). CDR3 length equals 15 residues. The germline V gene encodes CDR1 LNHDA and CDR2 SQIVND (reference sequence). Trimming removed 5 bases from V and 2 bases from J, with 15 bases in between.

This chain joins TRBV19 and TRBJ1-2, with D possibly TRBD1 on 6 matching bases. This CDR3 has 15 amino acids. The germline gives CDR1 LNHDA, CDR2 SQIVND (reference sequence). Trimming pared 3 bases from V and 5 bases from J, leaving 16 bases between. CDR3 amino acids: CASSIAAIGGYGYTF. In DNA, the CDR3 is TGTGCCAGTAGTATTGCCGCGATAGGGGGGTATGGCTACACCTTC.

The sample holds one count of this clonotype. A much more abundant neighbour one base away suggests this may be a read error. The rearrangement joins TRBV7-9 to TRBJ1-1, with a possible D match to TRBD1 (5 bases). Germline assignment: CDR1 SEHNR and CDR2 FQNEAQ (reference sequence). Trimming took off 1 base at V and 10 bases at J, with 19 bases between the two ends. The CDR3 spans 15 residues. The CDR3 DNA sequence: TGTGCCAGCAGCTTAGAGTTCCCAGACAGTCCGGGAGCTTTCTTT. Translation: CASSLEFPDSPGAFF.

This clonotype has just a few counts. The chain recombines TRBV28 with TRBJ1-3, with TRBD1 identical over 8 bases. Germline CDR1 MDHEN, CDR2 SYDVKM. The CDR3 consists of 16 residues. Germline trimming cut 6 bases from V and 0 bases from J; bases unmatched to any gene: 7. In DNA, the CDR3 is TGTGCCAGCAGCATTCTAACAGGGGGCTCTGGAAACACCATATATTTT. This gives the protein CASSILTGGSGNTIYF. Variable domain in full (rest from reference TRBV28 and TRBJ1-3): DVKVTQSSRYLVKRTGEKVFLECVQDMDHENMFWYRQDPGLGLRLIYFSYDVKMKEKGDIPEGYSVSREKKERFSLILESASTNQTSMYLCASSILTGGSGNTIYFGEGSWLTVV.

This chain joins TRBV27 and TRBJ2-5; D is possibly TRBD1 (7 bases). The CDR3 is 15 residues long. Trimming left V 5 bases short and J 5 bases short, with 18 bases between. Per germline, CDR1 MNHEY and CDR2 SMNVEV (reference sequence). The chain's CDR3 is CASSRWRGQGETQYF. The CDR3 nucleotides are TGTGCCAGCAGTCGCTGGAGGGGGCAAGGCGAGACCCAGTACTTC.

This chain joins TRBV19 and TRBJ2-1; D may be TRBD2 (5 bases). CDR1 is LNHDA and CDR2 is SQIVND in the germline V gene (reference sequence). The CDR3 runs to 13 residues. V lost 5 bases to trimming and J lost 6 bases, with 11 bases between them. The CDR3 nucleotides are TGTGCCAGTAGTGGTGGGAGTGTCAATGAGCAGTTCTTC. This codes for CASSGGSVNEQFF. The whole variable domain, remainder taken from reference TRBV19 and TRBJ2-1, is DGGITQSPKYLFRKEGQNVTLSCEQNLNHDAMYWYRQDPGQGLRLIYYSQIVNDFQKGDIAEGYSVSREKKESFPLTVTSAQKNPTAFYLCASSGGSVNEQFFGPGTRLTVL.